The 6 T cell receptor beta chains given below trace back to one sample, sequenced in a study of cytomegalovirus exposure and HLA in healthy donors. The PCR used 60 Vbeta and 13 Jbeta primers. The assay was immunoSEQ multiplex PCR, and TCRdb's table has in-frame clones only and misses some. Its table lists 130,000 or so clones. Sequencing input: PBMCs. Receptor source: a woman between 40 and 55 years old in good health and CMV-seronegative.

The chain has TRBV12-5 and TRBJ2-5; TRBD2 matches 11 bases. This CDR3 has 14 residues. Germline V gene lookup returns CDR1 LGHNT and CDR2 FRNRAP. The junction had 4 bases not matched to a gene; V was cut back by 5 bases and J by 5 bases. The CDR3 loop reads CASGISGGAETQYF. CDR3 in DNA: TGTGCTAGTGGTATTAGCGGGGGGGCGGAGACCCAGTACTTC.

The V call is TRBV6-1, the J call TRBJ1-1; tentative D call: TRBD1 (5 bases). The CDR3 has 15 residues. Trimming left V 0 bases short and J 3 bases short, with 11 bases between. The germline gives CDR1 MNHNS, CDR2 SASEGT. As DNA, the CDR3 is TGTGCCAGCAGTGAAGCGGGTGGCAGGGACACTGAAGCTTTCTTT. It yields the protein CASSEAGGRDTEAFF.

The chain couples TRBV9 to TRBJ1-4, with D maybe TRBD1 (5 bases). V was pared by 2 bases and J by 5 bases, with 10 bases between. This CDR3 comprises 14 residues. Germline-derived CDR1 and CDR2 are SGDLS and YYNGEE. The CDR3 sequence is CASSVLQENEKLFF. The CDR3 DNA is TGTGCCAGCAGCGTTTTACAGGAAAATGAAAAACTGTTTTTT.

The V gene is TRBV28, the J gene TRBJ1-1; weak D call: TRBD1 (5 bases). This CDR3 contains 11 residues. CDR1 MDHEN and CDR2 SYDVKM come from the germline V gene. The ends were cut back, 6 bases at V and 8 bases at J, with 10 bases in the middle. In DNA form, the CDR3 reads TGTGCCAGCAGCCCAGGGAGGGAAGCTTTCTTT. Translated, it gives CASSPGREAFF.

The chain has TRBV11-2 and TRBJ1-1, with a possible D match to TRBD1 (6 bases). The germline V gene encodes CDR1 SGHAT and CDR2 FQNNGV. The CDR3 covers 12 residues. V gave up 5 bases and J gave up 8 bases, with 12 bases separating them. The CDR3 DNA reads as TGTGCCAGCAGCGGCTCCGACAGGGAAGCTTTCTTT. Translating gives CASSGSDREAFF.

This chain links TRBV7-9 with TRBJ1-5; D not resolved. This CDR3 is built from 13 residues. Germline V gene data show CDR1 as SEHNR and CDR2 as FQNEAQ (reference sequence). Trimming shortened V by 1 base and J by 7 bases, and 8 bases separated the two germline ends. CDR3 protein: CASSLGLGQPQHF. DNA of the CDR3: TGTGCCAGCAGCTTAGGCCTGGGCCAGCCCCAGCATTTT.